These 10 T cell receptor beta chains originate from one sample sequenced in a study of identical twins. A single record per CDR3 protein comes from TCRdb applying MiXCR to the 5' RACE reads. Found here are a few hundred thousand distinct CDR3 sequences, approximately 8% of them singletons; the top ten hold more than 2%. This same sample was also taken into another study, of yellow fever vaccine responses in identical twins.

The sample consisted of memory (CD45RO+) T cells sorted from blood. Receptor source: a young woman in good health.

The chain is built from TRBV12-3 or TRBV12-4 and TRBJ2-4; D call uncertain. V was trimmed by 3 bases and J by 9 bases, leaving 15 bases between them. This CDR3 is built from 14 residues. CDR3 region: CASSFSWQAVIQYF. The DNA for the CDR3 is TGTGCCAGCAGTTTTTCATGGCAGGCGGTCATTCAGTACTTC.

Concerning this clonotype: A much larger clone lies one base from this, so it may be a read error. The CDR3 is CASSPQGWETQYF. CDR3 in DNA: TGTGCCAGCAGTCCCCAGGGATGGGAGACCCAGTACTTC. The chain links TRBV12-3 or TRBV12-4 to TRBJ2-5, with D perhaps matching TRBD1 (5 bases). Trimming shortened V by 5 bases and J by 5 bases, and 12 bases separated the two germline ends. This CDR3 has 13 residues.

This chain links TRBV28 with TRBJ1-6, with D perhaps TRBD1 (6 bases). The germline CDR1 and CDR2 sequences are MDHEN and SYDVKM. The CDR3 sequence is 15 residues long. The V gene lost 8 bases and the J gene lost 6 bases, with 17 bases spanning the gap. CDR3 coding DNA: TGTGCCAGCTGTGCGGGGCAGGGGAGTAATTCACCCCTCCACTTT. Translating it yields CASCAGQGSNSPLHF.

The chain links TRBV10-3 to TRBJ1-2, with 7 bases fitting TRBD1. J was trimmed by 8 bases and V by 0 bases; bases with no gene match: 12. The CDR3 contains 16 residues. Looked up from germline, CDR1 is ENHRY and CDR2 is SYGVKD. As DNA, the CDR3 is TGTGCCATCAGTGAGTCGCCACGGCCAGGGGGAGAGGGCTACACCTTC. It codes for CAISESPRPGGEGYTF.

This clonotype was recorded many times. V gene TRBV18 combines with J gene TRBJ2-5, with 10 bases matching TRBD2. The CDR3 loop spans 14 amino acids. V trimming: 2 bases; J trimming: 7 bases; junction bases outside the gene matches: 4. Looked up from germline, CDR1 is KGHSH and CDR2 is LQKENI. The CDR3 sequence: CASSPERTSGTQYF. The CDR3 DNA sequence: TGTGCCAGCTCACCAGAACGGACTAGCGGGACCCAGTACTTC.

This rearrangement joins TRBV6-1 to TRBJ2-1, with D perhaps matching TRBD1 or TRBD2 (5 bases each). The length of the CDR3 is 15 residues. The V end was cut by 6 bases, the J end by 2 bases, with 14 bases between. Germline lookup yields CDR1 MNHNS and CDR2 SASEGT. The CDR3 DNA follows: TGTGCCAGCAGCCCAACTAGGGGCGCCTACAATGAGCAGTTCTTC. This gives the protein CASSPTRGAYNEQFF.

The chain joins TRBV9 to TRBJ2-3; D unresolved. The CDR3 is 15 amino acids. The germline gives CDR1 SGDLS, CDR2 YYNGEE. V lost 0 bases and J 7 bases, leaving 15 bases between the germline ends. The CDR3 DNA is TGTGCCAGCAGCGTAGACCCGGATTTTGGATATACGCAGTATTTT. Protein sequence: CASSVDPDFGYTQYF. Looking up the rest from reference TRBV9 and TRBJ2-3 gives the full variable domain: DSGVTQTPKHLITATGQRVTLRCSPRSGDLSVYWYQQSLDQGLQFLIQYYNGEERAKGNILERFSAQQFPDLHSELNLSSLELGDSALYFCASSVDPDFGYTQYFGPGTRLTVL.

This clonotype turned up a few times. This chain joins TRBV5-5 and TRBJ1-1, with TRBD1 as a possible D gene (6 bases). Trimming took 3 bases from V and 7 from J, leaving 19 bases between them. Germline V gene data show CDR1 as SGHKS and CDR2 as YYEKEE (reference sequence). The CDR3 is 15 amino acids. The CDR3 protein is CASSWGAGEGVEAFF. Written as DNA, the CDR3 is TGTGCCAGCAGCTGGGGGGCGGGGGAAGGAGTTGAAGCTTTCTTT.

This chain uses TRBV6-1 with TRBJ1-2; maybe TRBD1 (5 bases). The V end was cut by 2 bases, the J end by 4 bases, with 14 bases between. The V gene's germline CDR1 is MNHNS and CDR2 SASEGT. The CDR3 consists of 15 residues. The DNA for the CDR3 is TGTGCCAGCAGTGAAAAGTCAACAGGCGGCTATGGCTACACCTTC. Its translation is CASSEKSTGGYGYTF.

This chain connects TRBV6-5 to TRBJ2-2; D gene ambiguous. The V gene lost 2 bases and the J gene lost 0 bases, with 7 bases spanning the gap. The CDR3 length is 15 residues. Germline CDR1 is MNHEY and CDR2 is SVGAGI. Written as DNA, the CDR3 is TGTGCCAGCAGTTACGTGGCTACGAACACCGGGGAGCTGTTTTTT. Amino acids: CASSYVATNTGELFF.